This T cell receptor (beta chain) emerged from a study of metastatic and nonmetastatic thyroid tumors (TCRdb year 2020). Study-level background: For patients with malignant and with benign thyroid disease, the researchers compared repertoires between peripheral blood samples and tumor or nodule tissue samples. Beyond this particular receptor, the publication reports: In both blood and tumor samples, malignant tumors were reported to have significantly higher TCR beta diversity than benign nodules.

The CDR3 sequence holds 13 residues, the cysteine and phenylalanine included. CDR3 DNA is the only sequence kept; it has 39 bases, read in frame from the first base. Trimming removed 6 bases from V and 2 bases from J, leaving 11 bases between the germline ends. CDR1 and CDR2, looked up from the germline V gene (reference sequence), are DFQATT and SNEGSKA. Library preparation used PCR. For sequencing, an Illumina HiSeq 4000 was employed. High-throughput sequencing was used to profile the TCR beta-chain CDR3 region of each patient. For the original study's pipeline: CDR3 differences across clinicopathological groups were used to build a classifier for discriminating distant-metastatic papillary thyroid cancer patients. The Shannon index was used to measure repertoire diversity, and the Morisita-Horn index was used to measure how similar tumor and blood repertoires were. In TCRdb, the public reads were trimmed at Q25 with fastp and aligned with MiXCR, with productive beta chains retained. These V and J calls originate from TCRdb's pipeline instead of the authors' own analysis. The sample has about 93,000 clones on record, roughly 12% of them singletons. Approximately 10% of the sample comes from the top ten.

A remark on this clone: Its specific antigen is unknown. Base qualities are not provided; no much larger clone lies one nucleotide away.

None of the patients had been given any treatment before thyroid surgery. The study retrospectively analysed patient clinical samples collected from 2012 to 2018 using T-cell receptor beta sequencing. This TCR derives from a female donor with papillary thyroid cancer or a benign thyroid nodule (not recorded which). Some clones in this sample may be carry-over from other donors' samples. The rearranged segments are TRBV20-1 and TRBJ1-5, with an unclear D gene assignment. Sequencing was done on a sample of blood. The CDR3 region: CSAPGVGNQPQHF. The DNA is TGCAGTGCACCGGGTGTCGGCAATCAGCCCCAGCATTTT.